One sample yielded the 32 T cell receptor beta chains listed below, sequenced in a study of T cell responses to AZD1222 COVID-19 vaccine. The protocol was immunoSEQ multiplex PCR, while the TCRdb copy is restricted to in-frame clones and leaves out a portion. This table has 90,000 to 120,000 clones, around 89% appearing once. Here the sequenced sample was peripheral blood, taken on day 0 of AZD1222 vaccination. These receptors all stem from an adult in good health.

V usage is TRBV6-5 and J usage is TRBJ2-1; D not resolved. This CDR3 comprises 15 residues. Germline V gives CDR1 MNHEY, CDR2 SVGAGI. Trimming removed 6 bases at V and 6 bases at J, with 18 bases between. Here the CDR3 DNA reads TGTGCCAGCAGACCCCTAGTATCAATCCTCAATGAGCAGTTCTTC. Translating gives CASRPLVSILNEQFF.

Concerning this clone itself: The junction and the germline gene differ at one end; a read error may be behind it. Other DNA sequences in this sample translate to the same CDR3. The V gene is TRBV6-6, the J gene TRBJ1-3, with TRBD1 matching 7 bases. This CDR3 spans 17 amino acids. Germline V gene data show CDR1 as MNHNY and CDR2 as SVGAGI (reference sequence). The CDR3 DNA follows: TGCGCCAGCAGTCAACGGACAGGACTTCTCTCTGGAAACACCATATATTTT. This gives the protein CASSQRTGLLSGNTIYF.

The chain carries TRBV6-5 and TRBJ1-6, with a possible D match to TRBD1 (6 bases). In germline, CDR1 is MNHEY, CDR2 SVGAGI. Trimming cost V 7 bases and J 10 bases, with 14 bases left between them. The length of the CDR3 is 13 residues. The CDR3 coding sequence is TGTGCCAGCAACGTCGGGGGGCGATCACCCCTCCACTTT. Translated: CASNVGGRSPLHF.

The J gene is TRBJ1-5, the V gene TRBV18; D is unresolved. The CDR3 runs to 18 residues. Germline V CDR1 and CDR2: KGHSH, LQKENI. V gave up 4 bases and J gave up 0 bases, with 19 bases separating them. The CDR3 loop is CASSRIGPQDYSNQPQHF. In DNA, the CDR3 is TGTGCCAGCTCACGGATAGGGCCACAAGATTATAGCAATCAGCCCCAGCATTTT.

Regarding this clone: Lacking the conserved final phenylalanine or tryptophan, this CDR3 likely reflects a read error. This chain connects TRBV6-9 to TRBJ1-6, with a weak D call TRBD1 (6 bases). The CDR3 loop spans 16 amino acids. The ends were cut back, 10 bases at V and 9 bases at J, with 25 bases in the middle. Germline values: CDR1 MNHGY, CDR2 SVAAGI. In DNA, the CDR3 is TGTGCCACGATTACAGGGAGTTGTAACCCTGGTTCACCCCTCCACCTT. Amino acid sequence: CATITGSCNPGSPLHL.

The rearrangement uses TRBV10-3 and TRBJ2-2; 7 nucleotides match TRBD1. The CDR3 covers 15 residues. Germline assignment: CDR1 ENHRY and CDR2 SYGVKD. With V trimmed by 6 bases and J by 0 bases, 4 bases remained unmatched. The CDR3 here is CAIRTGTANTGELFF. In DNA form, the CDR3 reads TGTGCCATCAGGACCGGGACAGCGAACACCGGGGAGCTGTTTTTT.

V and J are TRBV5-4 and TRBJ1-2; the match to TRBD1 covers 10 bases. With 4 bases clipped from V and 5 bases from J, the junction kept 8 bases outside the gene matches. The CDR3 runs to 15 residues. Germline V gene data show CDR1 as SGHNT and CDR2 as YYREEE (reference sequence). CDR3 sequence reads: CASSLGQGIGYGYTF. DNA for the CDR3: TGTGCCAGCAGCCTGGGACAGGGGATTGGGTATGGCTACACCTTC.

This rearrangement joins TRBV9 to TRBJ2-5; D is uncertain. Germline V gene lookup returns CDR1 SGDLS and CDR2 YYNGEE. The CDR3 consists of 13 residues. The V gene lost 5 bases and the J gene lost 1 base, with 9 bases spanning the gap. CDR3 in DNA: TGTGCCAGCAGTGACGGGCTCCAAGAGACCCAGTACTTC. Amino acids: CASSDGLQETQYF.

This clone was recorded once. The chain has TRBV6-4 and TRBJ2-1; D might be TRBD2 (5 bases). The CDR3 is made up of 14 amino acids. Per the germline V gene, CDR1 is MRHNA and CDR2 is SNTAGT. Trimming stripped 4 bases from V and 6 bases from J, with 13 bases between. Written as DNA, the CDR3 is TGTGCCAGCAGTGTAGGACTGGGCGCCAATGAGCAGTTCTTC. This codes for CASSVGLGANEQFF.

This rearrangement joins TRBV4-2 to TRBJ2-5; possible D gene TRBD1, 5 bases. Germline CDR1 and CDR2: LGHNA and YNFKEQ. This CDR3 contains 15 residues. The V end was cut by 0 bases, the J end by 4 bases, with 12 bases between. This chain's CDR3 is CASSQEGRLLETQYF. The CDR3 DNA is TGTGCCAGCAGCCAAGAGGGGCGGCTCTTAGAGACCCAGTACTTC.

This clone was counted once. The gene calls are TRBV15 and TRBJ1-1; TRBD1 might be the D (5 bases). CDR1 LNHNV and CDR2 YYDKDF come from the germline V gene (reference sequence). This CDR3 has 14 amino acids. V lost 0 bases to trimming and J lost 4 bases, with 9 bases between them. CDR3 region: CATSRDPGTTEAFF. The CDR3 DNA reads TGTGCCACCAGCAGAGATCCAGGGACCACTGAAGCTTTCTTT.

CDR3 in amino acids: CASSLGRGYGYTF. The CDR3 DNA reads as TGTGCCAGCAGCTTAGGAAGGGGCTATGGCTACACCTTC. The chain couples TRBV7-9 to TRBJ1-2; possible D gene TRBD1, 5 bases. V shed 1 base and J shed 4 bases, with 7 bases lying between them. This CDR3 spans 13 amino acids. From germline, CDR1 is SEHNR and CDR2 FQNEAQ (reference sequence).

The chain recombines TRBV5-1 with TRBJ2-1, with D possibly called TRBD1 or TRBD2 (5 bases each). The germline V and J ends were trimmed by 0 bases and 0 bases, with 13 bases remaining between them. CDR3 length equals 17 residues. The V gene's germline CDR1 is SGHRS and CDR2 YFSETQ. CDR3 sequence: CASSLDGALVSYNEQFF. The CDR3, as DNA: TGCGCCAGCAGCTTGGATGGGGCACTAGTCTCCTACAATGAGCAGTTCTTC.

The count of this clone is one. This rearrangement joins TRBV11-2 to TRBJ1-1; 8 bases are shared with TRBD1. The V gene's germline CDR1 is SGHAT and CDR2 FQNNGV. The CDR3 is 13 amino acids. J gave up 4 bases and V 5 bases, and 3 bases lay outside the gene matches. DNA of the CDR3: TGTGCCAGCAGCAATGGACAGGGCACTGAAGCTTTCTTT. Amino acids: CASSNGQGTEAFF. The full variable domain, with the rest looked up from reference TRBV11-2 and TRBJ1-1, is EAGVAQSPRYKIIEKRQSVAFWCNPISGHATLYWYQQILGQGPKLLIQFQNNGVVDDSQLPKDRFSAERLKGVDSTLKIQPAKLEDSAVYLCASSNGQGTEAFFGQGTRLTVV.

This chain uses TRBV19 with TRBJ1-3; possibly TRBD1 for D (5 bases). V was pared by 9 bases and J by 0 bases, with 15 bases between. In germline, CDR1 is LNHDA, CDR2 SQIVND (reference sequence). The CDR3 totals 15 residues. The CDR3 is CASGDSISSGNTIYF. The CDR3 DNA reads as TGTGCCAGCGGCGACAGCATCAGCTCTGGAAACACCATATATTTT.

J is TRBJ1-2 and V is TRBV5-1; 11 bases match TRBD1. The CDR3 is made up of 16 amino acids. After removal of 4 bases from V and 5 bases from J, the junction contained 10 bases not matched to a gene. The germline gives CDR1 SGHRS, CDR2 YFSETQ. The CDR3, as DNA: TGCGCCAGCAGCACCTCCGGGACAGGGGGTCGGTATGGCTACACCTTC. Translated, it gives CASSTSGTGGRYGYTF.

This chain links TRBV5-1 with TRBJ2-2, with D possibly TRBD2 on 6 matching bases. The CDR3 runs 16 residues. The germline V gene encodes CDR1 SGHRS and CDR2 YFSETQ. V gave up 4 bases and J gave up 5 bases, with 18 bases separating them. As DNA, the CDR3 is TGCGCCAGCAGCAAAACCGGGACTGGGGGTACCGGGGAGCTGTTTTTT. Amino acids: CASSKTGTGGTGELFF.

This chain uses TRBV27 with TRBJ1-5; D call uncertain. The CDR3 is 13 residues long. Looked up from germline, CDR1 is MNHEY and CDR2 is SMNVEV (reference sequence). The V end was cut by 2 bases, the J end by 6 bases, with 8 bases between. The CDR3 spells CASSLAEGQPQHF. CDR3 sequence (DNA): TGTGCCAGCAGTTTAGCAGAGGGTCAGCCCCAGCATTTT.

The chain carries TRBV6-5 and TRBJ2-1, with a tentative D call TRBD1 (6 bases). This CDR3 comprises 15 residues. Germline lookup yields CDR1 MNHEY and CDR2 SVGAGI. V lost 6 bases, J lost 0 bases, and 12 bases lay in between. The CDR3: CASSHRVSSYNEQFF. The CDR3 nucleotides read TGTGCCAGCAGCCACAGGGTTAGCTCCTACAATGAGCAGTTCTTC.

This chain uses TRBV29-1 with TRBJ1-1; D not resolved. V was shortened by 7 bases and J by 0 bases, with 12 bases between the two germline ends. Per the germline V gene, CDR1 is SQVTM and CDR2 is ANQGSEA. The CDR3 sequence is 13 residues long. The CDR3 region has the DNA TGCAGCGCATACGGTGGGATGAACACTGAAGCTTTCTTT. Its protein product is CSAYGGMNTEAFF.

The gene calls are TRBV7-9 and TRBJ2-7, with TRBD1 matching over 8 bases. The germline gives CDR1 SEHNR, CDR2 FQNEAQ (reference sequence). This CDR3 is 15 amino acids long. V trimming: 5 bases; J trimming: 3 bases; junction bases outside the gene matches: 9. The CDR3 sequence: CASSPYSDRDYEQYF. Here the CDR3 DNA reads TGTGCCAGCAGCCCCTACTCGGACAGGGACTACGAGCAGTACTTC.

The chain uses TRBV20-1 and TRBJ2-3, with 9 bases fitting TRBD2. Per germline, CDR1 DFQATT and CDR2 SNEGSKA (reference sequence). The CDR3 sequence is 15 residues long. V was clipped by 3 bases and J by 10 bases; unmatched bases: 14. CDR3 sequence reads: CSASLPAGGIGAQYF. In nucleotides, the CDR3 is TGCAGTGCTAGTTTGCCAGCGGGGGGAATTGGTGCGCAGTATTTT.

In regard to this clone: The junction departs from germline at one end; a sequencing error may be responsible. The chain recombines TRBV6-5 with TRBJ1-1; D uncertain. The CDR3 consists of 10 residues. Germline CDR1 and CDR2: MNHEY and SVGAGI. The CDR3: CASSDTEAFF. As DNA, the CDR3 is TGTGCCAGCAGCGACACAGAAGCTTTCTTT.

This clone was detected a few times. The CDR3 reads CASSGSRGQDYGYTF. Written as DNA, the CDR3 is TGTGCCAGCAGTGGTTCCCGAGGGCAGGACTATGGCTACACCTTC. The chain uses TRBV2 and TRBJ1-2, with D unclear. This CDR3 region has 15 residues. Trimming took 4 bases from V and 3 from J, leaving 15 bases between them. Germline V lookup: CDR1 SNHLY, CDR2 FYNNEI. Variable domain in full (rest from reference TRBV2 and TRBJ1-2): EPEVTQTPSHQVTQMGQEVILRCVPISNHLYFYWYRQILGQKVEFLVSFYNNEISEKSEIFDDQFSVERPDGSNFTLKIRSTKLEDSAMYFCASSGSRGQDYGYTFGSGTRLTVV.

This chain uses TRBV20-1 with TRBJ2-2; maybe TRBD1 (5 bases). Trimming left V 3 bases short and J 0 bases short, with 8 bases between. Germline V CDR1 and CDR2: DFQATT, SNEGSKA (reference sequence). The CDR3 contains 14 residues. The CDR3 loop is CSASQGSNTGELFF. As DNA, the CDR3 is TGCAGTGCTAGTCAGGGTTCGAACACCGGGGAGCTGTTTTTT.

This chain joins TRBV20-1 and TRBJ2-7; D remains unclear. Germline values: CDR1 DFQATT, CDR2 SNEGSKA (reference sequence). This CDR3 contains 11 residues. Trimming pared 1 base from V and 7 bases from J, leaving 8 bases between. CDR3 amino acids: CSARVAQEQYF. CDR3 in DNA: TGCAGTGCTAGAGTGGCCCAAGAGCAGTACTTC.

This clone is a singleton in its sample. The chain has TRBV20-1 and TRBJ2-7, with D unresolved. The CDR3 is 15 residues long. Germline assignment: CDR1 DFQATT and CDR2 SNEGSKA (reference sequence). Between the trimmed V and J ends, which lost 3 bases and 0 bases, there was a span of 15 bases. The CDR3 protein is CSASPVPGASYEQYF. The CDR3 DNA reads as TGCAGTGCTAGTCCGGTCCCTGGAGCCTCCTACGAGCAGTACTTC.

The rearrangement joins TRBV6-5 to TRBJ1-3; unclear D gene. Trimming left V 5 bases short and J 4 bases short, with 15 bases between. The length of the CDR3 is 15 residues. Germline CDR1 is MNHEY and CDR2 is SVGAGI. CDR3 loop: CASSPNWRSGNTIYF. CDR3 DNA: TGTGCCAGCAGTCCGAATTGGAGGTCAGGAAACACCATATATTTT.

This chain links TRBV6-4 with TRBJ1-2; D ambiguous. This CDR3 spans 12 amino acids. The ends were cut back, 6 bases at V and 6 bases at J, with 11 bases in the middle. Germline assignment: CDR1 MRHNA and CDR2 SNTAGT. CDR3 loop: CASRDPFDGYTF. CDR3 coding DNA: TGTGCCAGCAGGGACCCTTTTGATGGCTACACCTTC.

CDR3 amino acids: CASSVGAMVPELFF. CDR3 bases: TGTGCCAGCAGCGTAGGGGCAATGGTCCCGGAGCTGTTTTTT. The genes are TRBV9 and TRBJ2-2; no definite D call. The CDR3 sequence is 14 residues long. CDR1 and CDR2 from the germline V gene are SGDLS and YYNGEE. The V end was cut by 0 bases, the J end by 10 bases, with 13 bases between.

The chain links TRBV5-1 to TRBJ1-2; no clear D gene. The CDR3 has 14 amino acids. V lost 0 bases and J 6 bases, leaving 12 bases between the germline ends. In germline, CDR1 is SGHRS, CDR2 YFSETQ. In DNA, the CDR3 is TGCGCCAGCAGCTTGGTTGGGGTATTCCATGGCTACACCTTC. Amino acids: CASSLVGVFHGYTF.

The chain carries TRBV7-9 and TRBJ1-2, with D hard to call. V was trimmed by 3 bases and J by 3 bases, leaving 8 bases between them. This CDR3 is 13 amino acids long. CDR1 and CDR2 from the germline V gene are SEHNR and FQNEAQ (reference sequence). The CDR3 here is CASSLDDHYGYTF. The CDR3 DNA reads as TGTGCCAGCAGCTTGGACGACCACTATGGCTACACCTTC.